The rows below give T cell receptor beta chains drawn from one sample of a study of T cell responses to AZD1222 COVID-19 vaccine. Repertoires were generated with immunoSEQ multiplex PCR, while TCRdb's copy carries only in-frame clones and drops some. The data contain roughly 130,000 clones, around 90% of them singletons. The sample consisted of peripheral blood, taken on day 0 of AZD1222 vaccination. These receptors were obtained from an adult in good health. The conserved cysteine and the conserved F or W are not part of the CDR3 here. A D gene is named only where the DNA matches it firmly.

NA,TRBJ1-4,TRBV5-4,ASSFADSNNEKLF
NA,TRBJ1-1,TRBV4-2,ASSPKGVQTEAF
NA,TRBJ1-1,TRBV7-2,ASSPLGAGNTEAF
NA,TRBJ2-2,TRBV6-2/TRBV6-3,ASSYDRSQGRNTGELF
NA,TRBJ2-1,TRBV18,ASSPSQGTGWNEQF
TRBD2,TRBJ2-3,TRBV7-8,ASSTGLAGGPTDTQY
NA,TRBJ1-1,TRBV27,ASSHHTEAF
NA,TRBJ1-1,TRBV10-3,AISELLNTEAF
TRBD2,TRBJ2-5,TRBV5-4,ASSFAPRAGGAQETQY
NA,TRBJ1-2,TRBV6-5,ASAEGANYGYT
NA,TRBJ1-5,TRBV27,ASSSGTPGVQPQH
TRBD1,TRBJ2-7,TRBV6-5,ASSKDRRYEQY
TRBD1,TRBJ1-6,TRBV10-3,AISPTGGSYNSPLH
NA,TRBJ2-7,TRBV2,ASKFRDEQY
TRBD1,TRBJ1-5,TRBV28,ASSPPGQSYNQPQH
NA,TRBJ2-1,TRBV2,ASSVTLMYEQF
TRBD1,TRBJ1-2,TRBV6-5,ASSYGQADTNYGYT
NA,TRBJ1-6,TRBV30,AWKGGNNSPLH
NA,TRBJ2-1,TRBV7-2,ASSLGSGLYNEQF
TRBD2,TRBJ2-7,TRBV29-1,SVQGGGGYEQY
TRBD2,TRBJ2-5,TRBV9,ASSASGAQETQY
NA,TRBJ1-3,TRBV27,ASSFGYTIY
NA,TRBJ1-4,TRBV28,ASSLVGAEKLF
NA,TRBJ1-5,TRBV3-1/TRBV3-2,ASSQVAGVGQPQH
NA,TRBJ2-7,TRBV5-4,ASSFSGQGDEQY
NA,TRBJ1-6,TRBV5-1,ASSLAGARAAGSPLH
TRBD1,TRBJ1-4,TRBV29-1,SVVRDRSATNEKLF
TRBD1,TRBJ1-5,TRBV5-5,ASRRDSYSNQPQH
NA,TRBJ1-1,TRBV14,ASSEALMNTEAF
TRBD1,TRBJ2-5,TRBV5-1,ASSFRTGQETQY
NA,TRBJ1-2,TRBV19,ATSRAEGYT
NA,TRBJ1-1,TRBV19,ASSIDVWKLNTEAF
NA,TRBJ1-2,TRBV4-3,ASSQDSREANYGYT
NA,TRBJ2-3,TRBV11-1,ASSLAGGPADTQY
TRBD1,TRBJ1-2,TRBV18,ASSPWTGSDYGYT
TRBD1,TRBJ1-2,TRBV7-3,ASSPGTGSGYT
NA,TRBJ2-4,TRBV5-1,ASSSLGAKNIQY
NA,TRBJ2-5,TRBV19,ASSIGALRETQY
NA,TRBJ2-2,TRBV6-5,ASSSNTGELF
TRBD1,TRBJ2-7,TRBV28,ASRPTGEAYEQY
NA,TRBJ1-2,TRBV20-1,SASTGNYGYT
NA,TRBJ2-5,TRBV3-1/TRBV3-2,ASSQGPQETQY